These T cell receptor beta chains were read from a single sample in a study of blood T cell repertoires in COVID-19. Measured with immunoSEQ multiplex PCR; TCRdb has only the in-frame clones, and not every one. The sample shows about 270,000 clones, roughly 93% of them seen only once. Sequenced material: PBMCs or T cells enriched from blood (not recorded which). Receptors were obtained from a woman aged 40 to 50 with acute COVID-19. The CDR3 runs from the conserved cysteine through the conserved F or W. The D gene is left open where the match is weak. Expanded clones get a size class; other rows say once, few or many, or leave the size out.

v_call	clone_size	d_call	j_call	cdr3_aa	cdr3_nt
TRBV11-2	-	-	TRBJ1-3	CASSPRGPRSRNTIYF	TGTGCCAGCAGCCCGAGAGGGCCGCGTTCCCGAAACACCATATATTTT
TRBV6-6	-	-	TRBJ1-2	CASSYLQAAGYTF	TGTGCCAGCAGTTACCTACAGGCGGCCGGCTACACCTTC
TRBV19	-	TRBD1	TRBJ1-4	CASSIGTAATNEKLFF	TGTGCCAGTAGTATCGGGACAGCCGCAACTAATGAAAAACTGTTTTTT
TRBV7-2	-	TRBD1	TRBJ1-6	CASSLEGARNSPLHF	TGTGCCAGCAGCTTAGAGGGGGCTCGAAATTCACCCCTCCACTTT
TRBV9	-	TRBD2	TRBJ2-1	CASSVGLAGESSYNEQFF	TGTGCCAGCAGCGTAGGGTTAGCGGGAGAGAGCTCCTACAATGAGCAGTTCTTC
TRBV2	few	-	TRBJ1-1	CASSEYRSTEAFF	TGTGCCAGCAGTGAATATAGGAGCACTGAAGCTTTCTTT
TRBV18	-	TRBD1	TRBJ2-5	CASSPGDREQETQYF	TGTGCCAGCTCACCAGGGGACAGGGAACAAGAGACCCAGTACTTC
TRBV19	-	TRBD1	TRBJ1-2	CASSIRDREYGYTF	TGTGCCAGTAGTATTCGGGACAGGGAATACGGCTACACCTTC
TRBV27	-	-	TRBJ1-5	CAIAYHTGSNQPQHF	TGTGCCATCGCGTACCATACAGGGAGTAATCAGCCCCAGCATTTT
TRBV5-4	-	-	TRBJ2-7	CASSAPLGGGGASEQYF	TGTGCCAGCAGCGCCCCCCTGGGTGGTGGGGGGGCTAGCGAGCAGTACTTC
TRBV7-3	-	-	TRBJ1-1	CASSLGRTPNTEAFF	TGTGCCAGCAGCTTGGGCAGAACCCCGAACACTGAAGCTTTCTTT
TRBV6-5	-	-	TRBJ2-3	CASRPGLVAGDTQYF	TGTGCCAGCAGGCCGGGTTTGGTGGCGGGGGATACGCAGTATTTT
TRBV30	once	-	TRBJ2-4	CAWSPRKNIQYF	TGTGCCTGGAGTCCGAGGAAAAACATTCAGTACTTC
TRBV29-1	few	-	TRBJ1-5	CSVETGNSNQPQHF	TGCAGCGTCGAAACAGGGAACAGCAATCAGCCCCAGCATTTT
TRBV10-2	-	TRBD2	TRBJ2-6	CASRTSGSSGANVLTF	TGCGCCAGCAGGACTAGCGGGAGCTCTGGGGCCAACGTCCTGACTTTC
TRBV16	-	-	TRBJ1-2	CASSRPGGVTYGYTF	TGTGCCAGCAGCCGCCCGGGAGGGGTCACCTATGGCTACACCTTC
TRBV7-9	-	-	TRBJ1-1	CASSRPGQRNTEAFF	TGTGCCAGCAGCCGCCCCGGACAGCGGAACACTGAAGCTTTCTTT
TRBV5-1	-	TRBD2	TRBJ2-2	CASSIGTSGQWHTGELFF	TGCGCCAGCAGCATCGGGACTAGCGGCCAATGGCACACCGGGGAGCTGTTTTTT
TRBV5-8	-	TRBD1	TRBJ1-3	CASSPWTGGNTIYF	TGTGCCAGCAGCCCATGGACAGGGGGAAACACCATATATTTT
TRBV28	-	-	TRBJ2-1	CASSYPGELNEQFF	TGTGCCAGCAGTTACCCAGGGGAGTTGAATGAGCAGTTCTTC
TRBV7-6	-	TRBD2	TRBJ2-1	CASSLGYGTTSYNEQFF	TGTGCCAGCAGCTTAGGGTATGGGACTACTTCCTACAATGAGCAGTTCTTC
TRBV4-1	-	-	TRBJ2-2	CASSRIGGGTGELFF	TGCGCCAGCAGCCGGATAGGGGGGGGCACCGGGGAGCTGTTTTTT
TRBV5-1	-	-	TRBJ2-1	CASSPSVRDNEQFF	TGCGCCAGCAGCCCCTCGGTGAGGGACAATGAGCAGTTCTTC
TRBV5-1	-	-	TRBJ2-7	CASSLPNTPSREQYF	TGCGCCAGCAGCTTGCCCAACACCCCCTCTAGGGAGCAGTACTTC
TRBV7-2	-	-	TRBJ2-2	CASSLLDTDAGELFF	TGTGCCAGCAGCCTCCTGGACACGGACGCCGGGGAGCTGTTTTTT
TRBV19	-	TRBD1	TRBJ1-2	CASSTYRDRAPYGYTF	TGTGCCAGTAGTACGTACCGGGACAGGGCCCCCTATGGCTACACCTTC
TRBV7-2	once	-	TRBJ2-1	CASSSSPYNEQFF	TGTGCCAGCAGCTCTTCCCCCTACAATGAGCAGTTCTTC
TRBV7-3	-	-	TRBJ2-2	CASSPRTAGELFF	TGTGCCAGCAGCCCGCGGACAGCCGGGGAGCTGTTTTTT
TRBV10-3	-	TRBD1	TRBJ1-1	CAISENRDRGNTEAFF	TGTGCCATCAGTGAAAACAGGGACAGGGGGAACACTGAAGCTTTCTTT
TRBV28	few	TRBD1	TRBJ1-5	CASSLGDLQGGQPQHF	TGTGCCAGCAGTTTGGGGGACCTACAGGGGGGACAGCCCCAGCATTTT
TRBV19	-	-	TRBJ1-1	CASIHSTGNTEAFF	TGTGCCAGTATCCACTCGACAGGGAACACTGAAGCTTTCTTT
TRBV27	-	-	TRBJ1-1	CASSRFRGPNTEAFF	TGTGCCAGCAGTCGCTTTCGAGGGCCCAACACTGAAGCTTTCTTT
TRBV6-2/TRBV6-3	-	TRBD2	TRBJ2-7	CASSKELTSGRLDDEQYF	TGTGCCAGCAGTAAAGAGCTTACTAGCGGGAGACTTGACGACGAGCAGTACTTC
TRBV7-9	-	-	TRBJ1-2	CASSLERQDYGYTF	TGTGCCAGCAGCTTAGAAAGACAGGACTATGGCTACACCTTC
TRBV3-1/TRBV3-2	-	-	TRBJ2-3	CASSHRSDTQYF	TGTGCCAGCAGCCACAGGTCCGATACGCAGTATTTT
TRBV4-3	-	-	TRBJ1-5	CASSQERAGAANQPQHF	TGCGCCAGCAGCCAAGAAAGGGCAGGGGCCGCTAATCAGCCCCAGCATTTT
TRBV11-2	few	TRBD2	TRBJ2-7	CASSTRLAGGWYEQYF	TGTGCCAGCAGCACCCGACTAGCGGGAGGGTGGTACGAGCAGTACTTC
TRBV28	-	TRBD1	TRBJ1-6	CASSPRDRGSSPLHF	TGTGCCAGCAGCCCCCGGGACAGGGGGAGTTCACCCCTCCACTTT
TRBV19	-	TRBD1	TRBJ1-3	CASSISGGVGNTIYF	TGTGCCAGTAGTATATCAGGGGGCGTTGGAAACACCATATATTTT
TRBV18	-	-	TRBJ2-7	CASSLDSLYEQYF	TGTGCCAGCTCACTTGACAGTCTATACGAGCAGTACTTC
TRBV19	-	-	TRBJ1-1	CASSSQGGTEAFF	TGTGCCAGTAGTTCACAGGGTGGAACTGAAGCTTTCTTT